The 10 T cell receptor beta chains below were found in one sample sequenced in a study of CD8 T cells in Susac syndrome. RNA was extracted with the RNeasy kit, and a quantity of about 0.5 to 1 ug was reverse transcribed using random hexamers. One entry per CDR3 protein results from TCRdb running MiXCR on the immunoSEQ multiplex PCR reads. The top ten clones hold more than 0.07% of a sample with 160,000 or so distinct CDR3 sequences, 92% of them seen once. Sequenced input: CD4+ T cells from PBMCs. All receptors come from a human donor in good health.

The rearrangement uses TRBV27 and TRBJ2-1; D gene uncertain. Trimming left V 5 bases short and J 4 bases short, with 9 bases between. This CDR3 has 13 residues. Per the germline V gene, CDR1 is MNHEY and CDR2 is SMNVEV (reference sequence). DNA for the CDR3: TGTGCCAGCAGTCACGGAAGGTACAATGAGCAGTTCTTC. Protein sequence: CASSHGRYNEQFF.

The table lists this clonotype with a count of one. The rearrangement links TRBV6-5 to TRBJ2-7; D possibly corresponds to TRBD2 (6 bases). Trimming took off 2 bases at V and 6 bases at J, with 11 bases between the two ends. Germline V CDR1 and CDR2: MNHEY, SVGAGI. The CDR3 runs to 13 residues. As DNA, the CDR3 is TGTGCCAGCAGTTACCAGGCGGGGCGCGAGCAGTACTTC. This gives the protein CASSYQAGREQYF.

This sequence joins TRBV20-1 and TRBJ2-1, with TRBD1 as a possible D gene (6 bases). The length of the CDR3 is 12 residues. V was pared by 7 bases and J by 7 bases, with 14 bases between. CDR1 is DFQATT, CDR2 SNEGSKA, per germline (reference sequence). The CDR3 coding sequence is TGCAGTGGATGGGACAATCAGAATGAGCAGTTCTTC. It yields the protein CSGWDNQNEQFF.

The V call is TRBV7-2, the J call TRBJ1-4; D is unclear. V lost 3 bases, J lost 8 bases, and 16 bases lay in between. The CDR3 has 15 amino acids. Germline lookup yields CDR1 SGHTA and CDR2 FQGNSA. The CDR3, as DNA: TGTGCCAGCAGCTTCCGGGCCTCAAAAGGGGAAAAACTGTTTTTT. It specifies CASSFRASKGEKLFF.

The CDR3: CASSPFQQGNEQFF. CDR3 sequence (DNA): TGTGCCAGCAGCCCCTTCCAGCAGGGGAATGAGCAGTTCTTC. The chain recombines TRBV7-6 with TRBJ2-1, with D possibly being TRBD1 (6 bases). This CDR3 is 14 amino acids long. Trimming stripped 5 bases from V and 7 bases from J, with 15 bases between. From germline, CDR1 is SGHVS and CDR2 FNYEAQ.

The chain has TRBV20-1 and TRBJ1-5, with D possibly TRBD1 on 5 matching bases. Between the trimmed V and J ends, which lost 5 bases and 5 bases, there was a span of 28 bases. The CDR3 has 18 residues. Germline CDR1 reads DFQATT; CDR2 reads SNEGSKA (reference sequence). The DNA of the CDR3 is TGCAGTGCTGTTGGGGGTGGGAAGGCAGCAACCTTAGATCAGCCCCAGCATTTT. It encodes CSAVGGGKAATLDQPQHF.

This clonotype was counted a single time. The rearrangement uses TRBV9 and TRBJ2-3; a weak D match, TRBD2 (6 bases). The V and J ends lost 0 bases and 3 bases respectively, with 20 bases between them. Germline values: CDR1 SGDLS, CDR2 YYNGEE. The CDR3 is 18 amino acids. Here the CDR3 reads CASSVGGVSVLVTDTQYF. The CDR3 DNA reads TGTGCCAGCAGCGTAGGCGGGGTAAGCGTCCTAGTTACAGATACGCAGTATTTT.

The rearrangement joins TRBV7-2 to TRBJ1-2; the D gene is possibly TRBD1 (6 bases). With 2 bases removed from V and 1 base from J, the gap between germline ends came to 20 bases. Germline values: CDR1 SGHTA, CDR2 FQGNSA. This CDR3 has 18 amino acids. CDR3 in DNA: TGTGCCAGCAGCTTACCGGACAGTTCCAACATCTATAACTATGGCTACACCTTC. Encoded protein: CASSLPDSSNIYNYGYTF.

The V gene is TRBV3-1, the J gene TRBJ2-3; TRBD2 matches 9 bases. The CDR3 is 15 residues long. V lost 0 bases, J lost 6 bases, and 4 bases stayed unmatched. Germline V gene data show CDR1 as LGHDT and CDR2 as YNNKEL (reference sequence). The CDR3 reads CASSQDSGSKDTQYF. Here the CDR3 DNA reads TGTGCCAGCAGCCAAGATAGCGGGAGTAAGGATACGCAGTATTTT.

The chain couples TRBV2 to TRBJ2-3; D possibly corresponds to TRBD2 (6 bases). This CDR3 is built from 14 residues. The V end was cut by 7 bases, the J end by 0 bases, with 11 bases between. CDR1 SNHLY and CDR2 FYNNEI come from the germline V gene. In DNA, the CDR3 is TGTGCCAGCACCCAACTAGCCAGCACAGATACGCAGTATTTT. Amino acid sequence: CASTQLASTDTQYF.